The 2 T cell receptor beta chains reported below all come from one sample, sequenced in a study of T-cell reconstitution after alpha-beta-depleted transplantation in children. Library preparation (for TCRbeta) was performed with unique molecular identifiers. TCRdb used MiXCR to reprocess the PCR reads, holding one entry per CDR3 protein. This sample has about 250,000 distinct CDR3 sequences; roughly a quarter occur once, and the top ten carry about 4.8%. Sequencing used PBMCs, mostly from graft donor cells, obtained 360 days after TCRalphabeta/CD19-depleted stem cell transplant. The source of these receptors is a female patient aged 2-10 years who had a stem cell transplant for congenital amegakaryocytic thrombocytopenia, so the T cells may come from the graft donor.

This chain connects TRBV28 to TRBJ1-6, with D unclear. Germline CDR1 and CDR2: MDHEN and SYDVKM. V gave up 4 bases and J gave up 10 bases, with 11 bases separating them. The CDR3 contains 13 residues. CDR3 in amino acids: CASSSPAVSPLHF. Written as DNA, the CDR3 is TGTGCCAGCAGTTCACCGGCGGTCTCACCCCTCCACTTT. Supplemented by reference TRBV28 and TRBJ1-6, the full variable domain reads DVKVTQSSRYLVKRTGEKVFLECVQDMDHENMFWYRQDPGLGLRLIYFSYDVKMKEKGDIPEGYSVSREKKERFSLILESASTNQTSMYLCASSSPAVSPLHFGNGTRLTVT.

A few counts support this clonotype. The chain employs TRBV12-3 or TRBV12-4 and TRBJ2-1, with 11 nucleotides matching TRBD2. V lost 5 bases, J lost 5 bases, and 8 bases stayed unmatched. This CDR3 contains 16 residues. The CDR3 nucleotides are TGTGCCAGCAGTACCTCTAGCGGGAGGACCAACAATGAGCAGTTCTTC. Its protein product is CASSTSSGRTNNEQFF.